This T cell receptor (beta chain) was captured by sequencing in a study of blood T cell repertoires in COVID-19. Study-level background: Some COVID-19 samples were acute and others convalescent; all came from the United States, Italy and Spain. PBMCs, B-cell-depleted T cells, or T cells provided the cDNA or gDNA that made up the material.

This clone has a single count. There are 17 residues in the CDR3. With 2 bases removed from V and 4 bases from J, the gap between germline ends came to 21 bases. CDR1 is SGHRS and CDR2 is YFSETQ in the germline V gene. The authors' processing: For nucleated cells, counts were estimated from reference gene primer amplification. The protocol was immunoSEQ multiplex PCR, while the TCRdb copy is restricted to in-frame clones and leaves out a portion. V and J calls and clone size are those listed in that table; D and trimming were worked out from the DNA. The repertoire consists of tens of thousands of clones, with roughly 85% occurring once and the leading ten covering roughly 8.3%.

The chain has TRBV5-1 and TRBJ2-5; maybe TRBD2 (6 bases). The source is a human donor with active COVID-19. The donor label of this sample is uncertain. The sequencing sample was made of peripheral blood. The CDR3 bases are TGCGCCAGCAGCTTAGTTGTGTGGGACTCACGAGGAGAGACCCAGTACTTC. Its translation is CASSLVVWDSRGETQYF. Using reference TRBV5-1 and TRBJ2-5 for the parts outside the CDR3, the full variable domain is KAGVTQTPRYLIKTRGQQVTLSCSPISGHRSVSWYQQTPGQGLQFLFEYFSETQRNKGNFPGRFSGRQFSNSRSEMNVSTLELGDSALYLCASSLVVWDSRGETQYFGPGTRLLVL.